There are a few counts of the clone carrying this TCR beta chain. The antigen remains unidentified. This entry comes from a study of cytomegalovirus exposure and HLA in healthy donors. Overall study results and limits: Exclusion applied to some V segments, including TRBV6-2 and TRBV6-3, as they were indistinguishable. An analysis that came later showed most CMV-associated TCR beta chains appearing HLA-restricted. A later analysis, which compared TCR beta chains of equal frequency, found the HLA-associated ones more clonally expanded.

Vbeta (60) and Jbeta (13) primers were used in the PCR. Sequencing used immunoSEQ multiplex PCR; TCRdb keeps in-frame clones, though not all of them. There are around 100,000 clones in the sample; about 67% occur only once, and around 2.3% lies in the top ten. Per germline, CDR1 LNHDA and CDR2 SQIVND (reference sequence). With 5 bases removed from V and 0 bases from J, the gap between germline ends came to 11 bases. This CDR3 spans 16 amino acids. Donors likely had unrecorded immune exposures despite being nominally healthy when sampled. This rearrangement joins TRBV19 to TRBJ2-6; possible D gene TRBD1, 6 bases. Sequenced input: PBMCs. This receptor was taken from a man aged 25-40 years in good health and CMV-seronegative. This CDR3 reads CASSLRRGSGANVLTF. The CDR3 nucleotides are TGTGCCAGTAGTTTACGCAGGGGCTCTGGGGCCAACGTCCTGACTTTC.